The rows below give T cell receptor beta chains drawn from one sample of a study of T-cell memory formation after mild COVID-19. TCRdb analysed the 5' RACE reads with MiXCR anew, one entry per CDR3 protein. The sample contains under 250,000 distinct CDR3 sequences, 15% of which appear only once. The specimen was PBMCs or a T cell subset sorted from them (not recorded which). The source of these receptors is an adult woman who had mild COVID-19 (a few samples of this study predate the infection). Cell type and time point are not known. Both conserved end residues are part of each CDR3. The D gene is left open where the match is weak. Size is omitted from some rows. Given values are once, few, many or a class for expanded clones.

j_call d_call clone_size v_call cdr3_nt cdr3_aa
TRBJ2-2 TRBD2 . TRBV4-1 TGCGCCAGCAGCGACTTGGGGAGCGGGAGAAACACCGGGGAGCTGTTTTTT CASSDLGSGRNTGELFF
TRBJ2-1 . once TRBV20-1 TGCAGTGCCCAGCGAGGGGGAGGGAACTACAATGAGCAGTTCTTC CSAQRGGGNYNEQFF
TRBJ2-7 TRBD2 few TRBV12-3/TRBV12-4 TGTGCCAGCAGCCGGCGGGGTAGCGGGAACGAGCAGTACTTC CASSRRGSGNEQYF
TRBJ2-2 TRBD1 few TRBV12-3/TRBV12-4 TGTGCCAGCAGACAGGACAGGACGAACACCGGGGAGCTGTTTTTT CASRQDRTNTGELFF
TRBJ1-2 . few TRBV6-6 TGTGCCAGCAGATATACAGGGACTTATGGCTACACCTTC CASRYTGTYGYTF
TRBJ2-1 . . TRBV20-1 TGCAGTGCTGGGGAAGCTGGCGGAGGGTACAATGAGCAGTTCTTC CSAGEAGGGYNEQFF
TRBJ2-7 TRBD1 . TRBV18 TGTGCCAGCTCATGGGACAGGGTTCGCGAGCAGTACTTC CASSWDRVREQYF
TRBJ2-7 TRBD1 many TRBV2 TGTGCCAGCAGGGACCCGGGACAGGGGTTTTCCTACGAGCAGTACTTC CASRDPGQGFSYEQYF
TRBJ2-5 . many TRBV7-2 TGTGCCAGCAGCTTAGGAGCGGGTGGCGAGACCCAGTACTTC CASSLGAGGETQYF
TRBJ2-2 TRBD1 . TRBV24-1 TGTGCCACCAGTGAAAATCCGGGACAGGGCTTCAGGGGCACCGGGGAGCTGTTTTTT CATSENPGQGFRGTGELFF
TRBJ1-2 . . TRBV27 TGTGCCAGCAGCGGACGCGGCTATGGCTACACCTTC CASSGRGYGYTF
TRBJ2-3 . few TRBV20-1 TGCAGTGCCCCAAAGGGGGGGCGCACAGATACGCAGTATTTT CSAPKGGRTDTQYF
TRBJ2-5 TRBD1 few TRBV7-9 TGTGCCAGCAGCGTTCCGACAGGGCTCCAAGAGACCCAGTACTTC CASSVPTGLQETQYF
TRBJ1-2 TRBD1 few TRBV12-3/TRBV12-4 TGTGCCAGCAGTTTAGGGGACAGCCCTAACTATGGCTACACCTTC CASSLGDSPNYGYTF
TRBJ2-1 . . TRBV12-3/TRBV12-4 TGTGCCAGCAGTTTAGGGACTCGGGGGAATGAGCAGTTCTTC CASSLGTRGNEQFF